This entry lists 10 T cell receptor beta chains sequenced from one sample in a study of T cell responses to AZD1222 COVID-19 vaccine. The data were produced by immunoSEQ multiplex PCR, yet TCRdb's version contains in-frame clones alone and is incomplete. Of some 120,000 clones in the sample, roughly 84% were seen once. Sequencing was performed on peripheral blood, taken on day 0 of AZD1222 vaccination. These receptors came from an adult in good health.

CDR3 protein: CASTQPRSMINEQFF. DNA of the CDR3: TGTGCCAGCACGCAGCCGCGGAGCATGATCAATGAGCAGTTCTTC. The V call is TRBV13, the J call TRBJ2-1; unclear D gene. Germline-derived CDR1 and CDR2 are PRHDT and FYEKMQ (reference sequence). CDR3 length equals 15 residues. V dropped 7 bases and J dropped 6 bases, with 19 bases sitting between them.

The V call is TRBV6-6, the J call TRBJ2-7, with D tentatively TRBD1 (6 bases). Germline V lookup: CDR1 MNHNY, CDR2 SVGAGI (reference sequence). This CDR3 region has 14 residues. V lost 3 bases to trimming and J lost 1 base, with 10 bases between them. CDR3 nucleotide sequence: TGTGCCAGCAGTTATTCCGGACAGTCCTACGAGCAGTACTTC. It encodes CASSYSGQSYEQYF.

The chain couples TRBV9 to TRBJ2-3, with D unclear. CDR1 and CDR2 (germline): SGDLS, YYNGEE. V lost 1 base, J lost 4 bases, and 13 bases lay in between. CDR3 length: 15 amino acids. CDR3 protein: CASSVTEIASDTQYF. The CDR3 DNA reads TGTGCCAGCAGCGTAACGGAAATAGCCTCAGATACGCAGTATTTT.

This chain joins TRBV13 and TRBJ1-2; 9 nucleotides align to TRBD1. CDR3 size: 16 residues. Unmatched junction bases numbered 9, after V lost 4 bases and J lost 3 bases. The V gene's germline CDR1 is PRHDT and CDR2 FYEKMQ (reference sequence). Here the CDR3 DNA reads TGTGCCAGCAGCTCGACCGGACAGGGGACTTACTATGGCTACACCTTC. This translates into CASSSTGQGTYYGYTF.

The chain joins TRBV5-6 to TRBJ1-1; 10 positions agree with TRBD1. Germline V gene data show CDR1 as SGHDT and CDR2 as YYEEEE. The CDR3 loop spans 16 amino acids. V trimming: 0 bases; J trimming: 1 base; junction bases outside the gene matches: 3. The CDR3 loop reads CASSLDWDRGNTEAFF. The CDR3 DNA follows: TGTGCCAGCAGCTTGGATTGGGACAGGGGGAACACTGAAGCTTTCTTT.

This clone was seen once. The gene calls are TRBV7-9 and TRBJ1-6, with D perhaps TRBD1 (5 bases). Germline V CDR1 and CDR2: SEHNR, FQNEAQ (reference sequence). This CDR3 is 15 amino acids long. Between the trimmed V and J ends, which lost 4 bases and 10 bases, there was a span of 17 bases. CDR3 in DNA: TGTGCCAGCAGCTCCCCGACTTGGGGGGACTCACCCCTCCACTTT. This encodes CASSSPTWGDSPLHF.

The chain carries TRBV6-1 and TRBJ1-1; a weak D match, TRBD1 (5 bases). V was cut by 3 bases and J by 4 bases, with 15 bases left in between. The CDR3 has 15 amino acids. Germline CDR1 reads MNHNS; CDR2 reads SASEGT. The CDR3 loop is CASSETESRITEAFF. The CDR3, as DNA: TGTGCCAGCAGTGAGACAGAGAGTCGGATCACTGAAGCTTTCTTT.

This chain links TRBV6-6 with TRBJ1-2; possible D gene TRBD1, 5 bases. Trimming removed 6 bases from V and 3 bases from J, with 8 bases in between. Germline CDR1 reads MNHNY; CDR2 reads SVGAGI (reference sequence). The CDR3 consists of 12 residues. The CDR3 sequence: CASSQGDYGYTF. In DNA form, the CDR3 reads TGTGCCAGCAGCCAGGGTGACTATGGCTACACCTTC.

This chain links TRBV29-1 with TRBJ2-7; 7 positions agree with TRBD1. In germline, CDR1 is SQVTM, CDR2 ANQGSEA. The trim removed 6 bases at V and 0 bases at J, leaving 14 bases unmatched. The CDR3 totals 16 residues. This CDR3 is CSVGGRGTAISYEQYF. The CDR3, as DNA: TGCAGCGTAGGAGGTAGGGGGACAGCGATCTCCTACGAGCAGTACTTC.

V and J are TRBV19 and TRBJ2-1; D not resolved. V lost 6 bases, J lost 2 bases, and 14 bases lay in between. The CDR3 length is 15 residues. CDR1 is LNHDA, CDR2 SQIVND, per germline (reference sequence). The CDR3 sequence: CASSPRVGTYNEQFF. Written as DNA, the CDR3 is TGTGCCAGTAGCCCGAGAGTGGGGACCTACAATGAGCAGTTCTTC. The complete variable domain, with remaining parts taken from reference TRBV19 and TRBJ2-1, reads DGGITQSPKYLFRKEGQNVTLSCEQNLNHDAMYWYRQDPGQGLRLIYYSQIVNDFQKGDIAEGYSVSREKKESFPLTVTSAQKNPTAFYLCASSPRVGTYNEQFFGPGTRLTVL.